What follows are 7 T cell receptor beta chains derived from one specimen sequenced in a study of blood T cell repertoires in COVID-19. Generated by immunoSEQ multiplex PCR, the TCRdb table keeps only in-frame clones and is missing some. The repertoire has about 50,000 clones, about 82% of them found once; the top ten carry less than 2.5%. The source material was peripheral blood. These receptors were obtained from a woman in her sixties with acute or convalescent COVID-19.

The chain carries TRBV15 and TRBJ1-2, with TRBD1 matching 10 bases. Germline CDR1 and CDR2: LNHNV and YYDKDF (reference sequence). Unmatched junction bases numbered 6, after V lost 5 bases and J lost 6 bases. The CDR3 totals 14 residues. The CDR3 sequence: CATSAAGTGDGYTF. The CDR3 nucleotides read TGTGCCACCAGCGCGGCCGGGACAGGGGATGGCTACACCTTC.

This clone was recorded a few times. The DNA for the CDR3 is TGTGCCAGCAGCACCAGGGTTGGCTACACCTTC. Encoded protein: CASSTRVGYTF. This chain links TRBV7-9 with TRBJ1-2; possible D gene TRBD1, 5 bases. Trimming stripped 5 bases from V and 7 bases from J, with 8 bases between. The CDR3 is 11 amino acids. Looked up from germline, CDR1 is SEHNR and CDR2 is FQNEAQ (reference sequence).

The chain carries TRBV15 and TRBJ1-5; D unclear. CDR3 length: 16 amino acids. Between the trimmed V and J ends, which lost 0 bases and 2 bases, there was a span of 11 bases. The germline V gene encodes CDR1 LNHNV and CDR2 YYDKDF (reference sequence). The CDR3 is CATSRDVGQGNQPQHF. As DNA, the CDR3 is TGTGCCACCAGCAGAGATGTCGGCCAGGGCAATCAGCCCCAGCATTTT.

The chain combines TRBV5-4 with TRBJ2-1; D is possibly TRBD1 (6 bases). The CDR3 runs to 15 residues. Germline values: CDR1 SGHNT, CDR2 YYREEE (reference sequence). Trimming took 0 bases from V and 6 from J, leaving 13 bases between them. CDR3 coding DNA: TGTGCCAGCAGCTTGGCTGGGGGCGAGGGCAATGAGCAGTTCTTC. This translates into CASSLAGGEGNEQFF.

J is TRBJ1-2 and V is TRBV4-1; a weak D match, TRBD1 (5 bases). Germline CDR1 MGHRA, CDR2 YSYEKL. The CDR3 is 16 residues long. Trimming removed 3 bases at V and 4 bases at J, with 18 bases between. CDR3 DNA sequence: TGCGCCAGCAGCCAGGGGCAGGAGTTCTACGGCTATGGCTACACCTTC. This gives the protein CASSQGQEFYGYGYTF.

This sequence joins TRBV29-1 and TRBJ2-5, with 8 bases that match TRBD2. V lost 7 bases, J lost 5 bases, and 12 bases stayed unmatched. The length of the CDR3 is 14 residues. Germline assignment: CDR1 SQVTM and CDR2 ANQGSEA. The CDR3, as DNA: TGCAGCGCTCGGACTAGCAGGGAGGTCGAGACCCAGTACTTC. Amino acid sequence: CSARTSREVETQYF.

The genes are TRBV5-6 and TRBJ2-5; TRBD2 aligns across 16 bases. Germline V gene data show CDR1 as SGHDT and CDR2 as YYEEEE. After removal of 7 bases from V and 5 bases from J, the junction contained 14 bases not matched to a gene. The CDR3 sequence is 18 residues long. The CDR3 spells CASLYAPGLAGGPETQYF. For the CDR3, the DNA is TGTGCCAGCTTGTACGCCCCGGGACTAGCGGGAGGGCCGGAGACCCAGTACTTC.